Shown below are 17 T cell receptor beta chains from a single sample sequenced in a study of CD8 T cells in ankylosing spondylitis. TCRdb re-derived calls from the 5' RACE reads in MiXCR, one entry per CDR3 protein. The data show under 150,000 distinct CDR3 sequences, 6.5% to 8.5% seen once. Source material: synovial fluid, either unsorted or a sorted T cell fraction (not recorded which). All receptors derive from a male donor with ankylosing spondylitis.

This clonotype has only a few counts. The CDR3 reads CASSQQVGEKNTEAFF. The DNA of the CDR3 is TGCGCCAGCAGCCAACAAGTCGGGGAGAAGAACACTGAAGCTTTCTTT. This sequence joins TRBV4-1 and TRBJ1-1, with D unclear. V lost 2 bases to trimming and J lost 1 base, with 14 bases between them. The CDR3 runs 16 residues. The germline V gene has CDR1 MGHRA and CDR2 YSYEKL.

The sample holds many counts of this clonotype. J is TRBJ2-7 and V is TRBV24-1; 7 positions match TRBD1. V lost 2 bases, J lost 5 bases, and 14 bases stayed unmatched. Germline-derived CDR1 and CDR2 are KGHDR and SFDVKD. This CDR3 has 17 residues. CDR3: CATSDSKTGHGGDEQYF. CDR3 DNA sequence: TGTGCCACCAGTGATTCGAAGACAGGGCACGGAGGAGACGAGCAGTACTTC.

With regard to this clonotype: One end of the junction fails to match germline, which may point to a read error. The V and J genes are TRBV7-7 and TRBJ2-1; TRBD1 is a possible D gene (5 bases). CDR1 and CDR2 from the germline V gene are SSHAT and FNYEAQ (reference sequence). The CDR3 is 14 residues long. Here the CDR3 DNA reads TGTGCTAGCAGCGAGATACAGGATTTCAATGAGCAGTTCTTC. Translating gives CASSEIQDFNEQFF. Looking up the rest from reference TRBV7-7 and TRBJ2-1 gives the full variable domain: GAGVSQSPRYKVTKRGQDVTLRCDPISSHATLYWYQQALGQGPEFLTYFNYEAQPDKSGLPSDRFSAERPEGSISTLTIQRTEQRDSAMYRCASSEIQDFNEQFFGPGTRLTVL.

This clonotype was observed many times. The rearrangement joins TRBV15 to TRBJ2-2; TRBD2 matches 10 bases. Per germline, CDR1 LNHNV and CDR2 YYDKDF (reference sequence). The CDR3 has 17 residues. Losses at the gene ends were 0 bases for V and 4 bases for J; bases not matched to a gene: 5. The CDR3: CATSRDPLAGVTGELFF. CDR3 sequence (DNA): TGTGCCACCAGCAGAGATCCGCTAGCGGGAGTCACCGGGGAGCTGTTTTTT.

In its sample, this clonotype was seen a few times. V usage is TRBV20-1 and J usage is TRBJ1-1; the D is unclear. The germline gives CDR1 DFQATT, CDR2 SNEGSKA (reference sequence). The CDR3 covers 13 residues. V shed 3 bases and J shed 5 bases, with 13 bases lying between them. CDR3 sequence reads: CSAREGSWTEAFF. The CDR3, as DNA: TGCAGTGCTAGGGAGGGCAGCTGGACTGAAGCTTTCTTT.

The chain joins TRBV6-1 to TRBJ2-3; the D gene is possibly TRBD2 (6 bases). The V gene's germline CDR1 is MNHNS and CDR2 SASEGT. This CDR3 has 12 residues. V lost 6 bases and J 6 bases, leaving 10 bases between the germline ends. CDR3 DNA: TGTGCCAGCAGCGTGCTAGCGGATACGCAGTATTTT. This encodes CASSVLADTQYF.

This clonotype was counted only a few times. The chain uses TRBV20-1 and TRBJ2-1; D unclear. CDR3 length: 13 amino acids. V lost 5 bases and J lost 2, with 10 bases in between. Germline CDR1 DFQATT, CDR2 SNEGSKA (reference sequence). The CDR3 sequence is CSAGIRPYNEQFF. CDR3 nucleotide sequence: TGCAGTGCTGGTATCCGCCCCTACAATGAGCAGTTCTTC.

This clonotype came up a few times. This chain joins TRBV2 and TRBJ2-7; no definite D call. The CDR3 consists of 13 residues. The V end was cut by 8 bases, the J end by 3 bases, with 14 bases between. Germline CDR1 reads SNHLY; CDR2 reads FYNNEI. DNA for the CDR3: TGTGCCAGCTGGTCAGGTTTTGACTACGAGCAGTACTTC. Protein sequence: CASWSGFDYEQYF.

The chain is built from TRBV30 and TRBJ2-2; D gene uncertain. Germline V CDR1 and CDR2: GTSNPN, SVGIG (reference sequence). The length of the CDR3 is 11 residues. V was clipped by 0 bases and J by 6 bases, with 2 bases between them. As DNA, the CDR3 is TGTGCCTGGAGTGTACCCGGGGAGCTGTTTTTT. Translation: CAWSVPGELFF.

The rearrangement uses TRBV20-1 and TRBJ2-5, with D possibly matching TRBD1 (6 bases). Per germline, CDR1 DFQATT and CDR2 SNEGSKA (reference sequence). V lost 7 bases, J lost 7 bases, and 16 bases lay in between. The CDR3 is made up of 12 amino acids. CDR3 sequence reads: CSDQGPSGTQYF. CDR3 DNA sequence: TGCAGTGACCAGGGGCCATCGGGGACCCAGTACTTC.

This clonotype appeared many times. The gene calls are TRBV3-1 and TRBJ1-2; D not resolved. CDR1 and CDR2 from the germline V gene are LGHDT and YNNKEL (reference sequence). V dropped 3 bases and J dropped 4 bases, with 15 bases sitting between them. The CDR3 length is 15 residues. CDR3 nucleotide sequence: TGTGCCAGCAGCCACCATCAGATGGGCGGCTATGGCTACACCTTC. Translated: CASSHHQMGGYGYTF.

This clonotype was seen a handful of times. This rearrangement joins TRBV20-1 to TRBJ2-5; 10 bases agree with TRBD1. Germline V lookup: CDR1 DFQATT, CDR2 SNEGSKA (reference sequence). Trimming removed 4 bases from V and 5 bases from J; junction bases left unmatched: 10. This CDR3 is 15 amino acids long. As DNA, the CDR3 is TGCAGTGCTAAACCCCTCGACAGGGGGCTGGAGACCCAGTACTTC. Residues: CSAKPLDRGLETQYF.

This clonotype was counted many times. The J gene is TRBJ2-7, the V gene TRBV20-1; D unclear. CDR3 length equals 13 residues. Germline CDR1 is DFQATT and CDR2 is SNEGSKA (reference sequence). V lost 5 bases and J lost 0, with 11 bases in between. CDR3 protein: CSAGLMISYEQYF. The CDR3 DNA reads TGCAGTGCTGGCCTTATGATCTCCTACGAGCAGTACTTC.

The chain recombines TRBV5-6 with TRBJ1-1; TRBD1 might be the D (5 bases). CDR1 is SGHDT and CDR2 is YYEEEE in the germline V gene. V gave up 0 bases and J gave up 5 bases, with 14 bases separating them. The CDR3 sequence is 15 residues long. The CDR3 DNA reads TGTGCCAGCAGCTTGGCCTCCCAGGGAGGGACTGAAGCTTTCTTT. Translated, it gives CASSLASQGGTEAFF.

As concerns this clonotype: Being one base from a much bigger clone, this may be a read error. This chain links TRBV7-2 with TRBJ1-1, with D unresolved. This CDR3 comprises 13 residues. Germline V CDR1 and CDR2: SGHTA, FQGNSA. As DNA, the CDR3 is TGTGCCAGCATCTTAGTGGGTAACACTGAAGCTTTCTTT. As protein: CASILVGNTEAFF. Looking up the rest from reference TRBV7-2 and TRBJ1-1 gives the full variable domain: GAGVSQSPSNKVTEKGKDVELRCDPISGHTALYWYRQSLGQGLEFLIYFQGNSAPDKSGLPSDRFSAERTGGSVSTLTIQRTQQEDSAVYLCASILVGNTEAFFGQGTRLTVV.

The chain combines TRBV7-2 with TRBJ1-2, with 9 nucleotides matching TRBD1. Germline CDR1 is SGHTA and CDR2 is FQGNSA. The CDR3 sequence is 16 residues long. V lost 3 bases, J lost 8 bases, and 13 bases stayed unmatched. Written as DNA, the CDR3 is TGTGCCAGCAGCTTTACCGGGACAGGGCCAGGGGAGGGCTACACCTTC. This encodes CASSFTGTGPGEGYTF.

The CDR3 spells CASSFRPVPNTEAFF. CDR3 in DNA: TGTGCCAGCAGCTTTCGACCAGTCCCGAACACTGAAGCTTTCTTT. This chain links TRBV7-2 with TRBJ1-1; D is unclear. Germline lookup yields CDR1 SGHTA and CDR2 FQGNSA. Trimming left V 3 bases short and J 1 base short, with 12 bases between. This CDR3 contains 15 residues.